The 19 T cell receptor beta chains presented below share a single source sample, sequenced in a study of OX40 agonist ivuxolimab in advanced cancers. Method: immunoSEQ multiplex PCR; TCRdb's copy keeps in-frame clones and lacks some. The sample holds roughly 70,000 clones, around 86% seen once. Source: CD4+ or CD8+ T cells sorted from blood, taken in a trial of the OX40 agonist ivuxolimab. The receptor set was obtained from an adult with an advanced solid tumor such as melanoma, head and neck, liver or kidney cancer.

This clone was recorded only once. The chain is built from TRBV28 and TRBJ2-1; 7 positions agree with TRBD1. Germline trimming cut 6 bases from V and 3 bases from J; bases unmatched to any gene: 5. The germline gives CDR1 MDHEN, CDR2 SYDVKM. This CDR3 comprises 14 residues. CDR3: CASRERDSYNEQFF. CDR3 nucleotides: TGTGCCAGCAGGGAACGGGACAGCTACAATGAGCAGTTCTTC. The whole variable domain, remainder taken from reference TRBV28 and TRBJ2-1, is DVKVTQSSRYLVKRTGEKVFLECVQDMDHENMFWYRQDPGLGLRLIYFSYDVKMKEKGDIPEGYSVSREKKERFSLILESASTNQTSMYLCASRERDSYNEQFFGPGTRLTVL.

This chain's CDR3 is CASSPRGRQGSFGSEQYF. CDR3 nucleotide sequence: TGTGCCAGCAGCCCGCGGGGGAGACAGGGATCCTTTGGCTCCGAGCAGTACTTC. The V gene is TRBV9, the J gene TRBJ2-7; TRBD1 or TRBD2 may be the D gene (7 bases each). V lost 4 bases and J lost 6, with 29 bases in between. The CDR3 runs to 18 residues. Germline V lookup: CDR1 SGDLS, CDR2 YYNGEE. Together with reference TRBV9 and TRBJ2-7, the CDR3 gives the full variable domain: DSGVTQTPKHLITATGQRVTLRCSPRSGDLSVYWYQQSLDQGLQFLIQYYNGEERAKGNILERFSAQQFPDLHSELNLSSLELGDSALYFCASSPRGRQGSFGSEQYFGPGTRLTVT.

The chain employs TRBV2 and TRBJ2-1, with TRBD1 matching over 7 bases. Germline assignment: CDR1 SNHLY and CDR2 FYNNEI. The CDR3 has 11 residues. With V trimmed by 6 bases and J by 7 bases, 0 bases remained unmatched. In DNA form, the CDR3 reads TGTGCCAGCAGGACAGGGAATGAGCAGTTCTTC. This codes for CASRTGNEQFF.

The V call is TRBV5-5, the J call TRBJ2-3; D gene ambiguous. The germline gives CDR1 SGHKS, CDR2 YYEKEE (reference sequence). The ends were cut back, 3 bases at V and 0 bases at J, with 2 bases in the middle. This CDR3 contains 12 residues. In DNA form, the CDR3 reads TGTGCCAGCAGCTCTAGCACAGATACGCAGTATTTT. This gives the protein CASSSSTDTQYF. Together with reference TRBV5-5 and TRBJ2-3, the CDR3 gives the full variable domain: DAGVTQSPTHLIKTRGQQVTLRCSPISGHKSVSWYQQVLGQGPQFIFQYYEKEERGRGNFPDRFSARQFPNYSSELNVNALLLGDSALYLCASSSSTDTQYFGPGTRLTVL.

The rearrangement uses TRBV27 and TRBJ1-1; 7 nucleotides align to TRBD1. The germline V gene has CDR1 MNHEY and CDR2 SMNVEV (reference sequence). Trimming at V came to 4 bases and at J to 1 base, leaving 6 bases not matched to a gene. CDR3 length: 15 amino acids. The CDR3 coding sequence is TGTGCCAGCAGTTGGGCCGGGACAGCGAACACTGAAGCTTTCTTT. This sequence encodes CASSWAGTANTEAFF.

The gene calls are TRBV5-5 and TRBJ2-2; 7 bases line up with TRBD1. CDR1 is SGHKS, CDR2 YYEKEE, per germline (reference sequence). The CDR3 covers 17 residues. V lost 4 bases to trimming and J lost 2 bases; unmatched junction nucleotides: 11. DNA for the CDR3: TGTGCCAGCAGCGGTGGACAGGCGTTGTATAACACCGGGGAGCTGTTTTTT. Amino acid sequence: CASSGGQALYNTGELFF.

The CDR3 coding sequence is TGTGCCAGCAGCTTAGCGGGGGCTTCGGGGAACACCATATATTTT. The encoded protein is CASSLAGASGNTIYF. This chain connects TRBV7-6 to TRBJ1-3, with a tentative D call TRBD1 (6 bases). Deletions cut 0 bases from V and 7 bases from J, with 13 bases between. The CDR3 has 15 amino acids. CDR1 and CDR2 from the germline V gene are SGHVS and FNYEAQ.

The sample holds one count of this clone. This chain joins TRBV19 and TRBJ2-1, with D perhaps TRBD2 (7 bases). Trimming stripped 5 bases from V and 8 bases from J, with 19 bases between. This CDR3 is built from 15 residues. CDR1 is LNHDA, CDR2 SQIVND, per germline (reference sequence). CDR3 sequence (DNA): TGTGCCAGTAGTCCCCTCGGGGGGCCAAGTCATGAGCAGTTCTTC. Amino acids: CASSPLGGPSHEQFF.

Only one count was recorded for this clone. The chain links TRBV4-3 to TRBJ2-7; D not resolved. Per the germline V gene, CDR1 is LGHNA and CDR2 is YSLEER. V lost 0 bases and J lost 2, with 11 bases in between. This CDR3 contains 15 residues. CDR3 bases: TGCGCCAGCAGCCAAGAGTGGGTACCGACCTACGAGCAGTACTTC. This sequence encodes CASSQEWVPTYEQYF.

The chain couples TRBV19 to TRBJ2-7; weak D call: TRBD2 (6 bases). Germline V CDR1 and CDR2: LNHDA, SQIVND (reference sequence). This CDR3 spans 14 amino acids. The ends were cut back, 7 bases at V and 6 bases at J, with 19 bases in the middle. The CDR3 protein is CASKGDGGFREQYF. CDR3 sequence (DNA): TGTGCCAGTAAAGGGGACGGGGGTTTTCGCGAGCAGTACTTC.

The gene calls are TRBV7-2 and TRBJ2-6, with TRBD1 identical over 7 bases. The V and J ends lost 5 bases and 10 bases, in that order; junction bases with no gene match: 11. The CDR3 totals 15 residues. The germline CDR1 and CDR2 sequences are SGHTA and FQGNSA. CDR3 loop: CASSPPRQGPNVLTF. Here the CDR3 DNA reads TGTGCCAGCAGCCCCCCCCGACAGGGTCCTAACGTCCTGACTTTC.

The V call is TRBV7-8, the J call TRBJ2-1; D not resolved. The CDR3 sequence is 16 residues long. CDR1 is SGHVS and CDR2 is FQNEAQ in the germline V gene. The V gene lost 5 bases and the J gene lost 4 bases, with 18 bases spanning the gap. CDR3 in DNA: TGTGCCAGCAGCCCCCTTAACGCAGGCCCATACAATGAGCAGTTCTTC. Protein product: CASSPLNAGPYNEQFF.

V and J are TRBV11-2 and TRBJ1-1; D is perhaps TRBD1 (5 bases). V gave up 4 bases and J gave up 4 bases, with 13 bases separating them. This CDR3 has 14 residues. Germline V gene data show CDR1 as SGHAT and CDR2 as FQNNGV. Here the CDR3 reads CASSSSTRVTEAFF. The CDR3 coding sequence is TGTGCCAGCAGCTCATCCACCAGGGTCACTGAAGCTTTCTTT.

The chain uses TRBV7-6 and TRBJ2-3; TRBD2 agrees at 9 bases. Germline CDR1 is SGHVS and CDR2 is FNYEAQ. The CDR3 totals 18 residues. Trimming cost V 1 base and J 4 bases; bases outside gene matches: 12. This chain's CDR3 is CASSLGEASGAGADTQYF. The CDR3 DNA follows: TGTGCCAGCAGCTTAGGTGAGGCTAGCGGGGCCGGCGCAGATACGCAGTATTTT.

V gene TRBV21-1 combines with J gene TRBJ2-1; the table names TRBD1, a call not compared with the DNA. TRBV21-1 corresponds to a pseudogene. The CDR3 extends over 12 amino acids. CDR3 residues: CASNRGDDEQFF. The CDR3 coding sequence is TGTGCCAGCAACAGGGGAGATGATGAGCAGTTCTTC.

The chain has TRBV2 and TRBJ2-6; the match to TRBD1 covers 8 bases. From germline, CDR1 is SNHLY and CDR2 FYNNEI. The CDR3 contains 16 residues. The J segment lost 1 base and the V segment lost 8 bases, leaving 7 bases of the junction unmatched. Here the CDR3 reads CASGLDRASGANVLTF. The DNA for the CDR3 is TGTGCCAGCGGACTGGACAGGGCGTCTGGGGCCAACGTCCTGACTTTC.

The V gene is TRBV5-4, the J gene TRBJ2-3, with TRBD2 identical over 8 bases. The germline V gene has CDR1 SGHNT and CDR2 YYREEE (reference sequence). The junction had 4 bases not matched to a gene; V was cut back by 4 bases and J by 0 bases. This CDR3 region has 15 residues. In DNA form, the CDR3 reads TGTGCCAGCAGCCGGGAGGGTGCAAGCACAGATACGCAGTATTTT. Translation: CASSREGASTDTQYF.

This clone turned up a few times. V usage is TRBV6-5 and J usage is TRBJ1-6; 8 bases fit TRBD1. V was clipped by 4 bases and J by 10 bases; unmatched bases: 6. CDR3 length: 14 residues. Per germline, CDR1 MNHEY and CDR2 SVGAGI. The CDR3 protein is CASSFGQGGSPLHF. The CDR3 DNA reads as TGTGCCAGCAGTTTCGGACAGGGTGGATCACCCCTCCACTTT.

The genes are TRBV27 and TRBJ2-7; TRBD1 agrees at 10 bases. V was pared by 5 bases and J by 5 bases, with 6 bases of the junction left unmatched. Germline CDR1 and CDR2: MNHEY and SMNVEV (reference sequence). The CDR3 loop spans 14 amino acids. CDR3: CASSRQGALDEQYF. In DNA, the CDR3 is TGTGCCAGCAGTAGACAGGGGGCCCTTGACGAGCAGTACTTC.